These 31 T cell receptor beta chains were sequenced from one sample in a study of type 1 and type 2 diabetes patients. Amplification started from genomic DNA. The TCR beta CDR3 region was amplified using 30 forward and 13 reverse primers. MiXCR, run by TCRdb on the multiplex PCR reads, gives a single entry per CDR3 protein. The table records approximately 260,000 distinct CDR3 sequences, roughly 44% of them present only once. The specimen sequenced was peripheral blood mononuclear cells (PBMCs). All receptors come from a man aged 18 to 30 with type 2 diabetes.

With respect to this clonotype: The CDR3 end shows no conserved phenylalanine or tryptophan, and so a read error is likely. The chain carries TRBV7-8 and TRBJ1-2; possible D gene TRBD1, 6 bases. Between the trimmed V and J ends, which lost 5 bases and 9 bases, there was a span of 22 bases. CDR3 length: 15 amino acids. Germline values: CDR1 SGHVS, CDR2 FQNEAQ. The CDR3 is CASSHPIEGTPSYTI. The CDR3 DNA reads TGTGCCAGCAGCCATCCCATCGAGGGGACACCCAGCTACACCATC.

This sequence joins TRBV11-2 and TRBJ1-3; D is ambiguous. Germline V gives CDR1 SGHAT, CDR2 FQNNGV. CDR3 length equals 15 residues. Trimming cost V 5 bases and J 0 bases, with 11 bases left between them. CDR3 nucleotide sequence: TGTGCCAGCAGCCTGACGAAGAGCTCTGGAAACACCATATATTTT. Translating it yields CASSLTKSSGNTIYF.

About this clonotype: This may be a read error, as it is one base from a much larger clone. The genes are TRBV30 and TRBJ1-2; D is ambiguous. V was cut by 3 bases and J by 4 bases, with 9 bases left in between. Germline-derived CDR1 and CDR2 are GTSNPN and SVGIG (reference sequence). The CDR3 has 12 amino acids. The CDR3 DNA follows: TGTGCCTGGAGGGACGGAAGCTATGGCTACACCTTC. It is translated as CAWRDGSYGYTF.

In its sample, this clonotype was seen a few times. This chain links TRBV20-1 with TRBJ2-2; a possible D gene is TRBD2 (5 bases). Deletions cut 4 bases from V and 3 bases from J, with 9 bases between. CDR3 length: 13 amino acids. The germline V gene has CDR1 DFQATT and CDR2 SNEGSKA (reference sequence). In DNA form, the CDR3 reads TGCAGTGCTAAGGACTTGTACACCGGGGAGCTGTTTTTT. Protein: CSAKDLYTGELFF.

The CDR3 loop is CASSLGGLAGGNEQFF. For the CDR3, the DNA is TGCGCCAGCAGCTTGGGTGGACTAGCGGGAGGAAATGAGCAGTTCTTC. The V call is TRBV5-1, the J call TRBJ2-1; the match to TRBD2 covers 14 bases. Germline V lookup: CDR1 SGHRS, CDR2 YFSETQ. The CDR3 has 16 amino acids. J lost 7 bases, V lost 0 bases, and 3 bases had no gene match.

The rearrangement uses TRBV3-1 and TRBJ2-5, with a weak D call TRBD2 (6 bases). The CDR3 consists of 13 residues. Trimming stripped 5 bases from V and 3 bases from J, with 10 bases between. Germline V gene lookup returns CDR1 LGHDT and CDR2 YNNKEL (reference sequence). For the CDR3, the DNA is TGTGCCAGCAGCGTACGCGGGGAAGAGACCCAGTACTTC. Protein sequence: CASSVRGEETQYF.

Comments on this clonotype: A much bigger clone sits one base away, suggesting this may be a read error. V gene TRBV2 combines with J gene TRBJ2-5; D is ambiguous. Germline assignment: CDR1 SNHLY and CDR2 FYNNEI. Trimming took 7 bases from V and 7 from J, leaving 7 bases between them. The CDR3 loop spans 10 amino acids. The CDR3 sequence is CASMVGTQYF. In nucleotides, the CDR3 is TGTGCCAGCATGGTAGGGACCCAGTACTTC.

This chain links TRBV9 with TRBJ2-6, with 8 bases fitting TRBD1. CDR3 length: 19 residues. Germline V gene data show CDR1 as SGDLS and CDR2 as YYNGEE. V gave up 2 bases and J gave up 4 bases; unmatched junction bases: 14. CDR3 sequence (DNA): TGTGCCAGCAGCGTCGACGGACAGGGATCTATCTACGGGGCCAACGTCCTGACTTTC. Translating it yields CASSVDGQGSIYGANVLTF.

This clonotype showed up many times. V and J are TRBV15 and TRBJ1-2, with D hard to call. The CDR3 consists of 14 residues. The V end was cut by 3 bases, the J end by 8 bases, with 16 bases between. Germline CDR1 reads LNHNV; CDR2 reads YYDKDF (reference sequence). The DNA of the CDR3 is TGTGCCACCAGCAGGACGTTGACCTTTGGGGGCTACACCTTC. This translates into CATSRTLTFGGYTF. The full variable domain, its missing parts supplied by reference TRBV15 and TRBJ1-2, is DAMVIQNPRYQVTQFGKPVTLSCSQTLNHNVMYWYQQKSSQAPKLLFHYYDKDFNNEADTPDNFQSRRPNTSFCFLDIRSPGLGDTAMYLCATSRTLTFGGYTFGSGTRLTVV.

This clonotype occurred a few times. The CDR3 loop reads CASSPPGFYGYTF. The CDR3 DNA reads as TGTGCCAGCAGTCCTCCGGGGTTTTATGGCTACACCTTC. The rearrangement joins TRBV12-3 or TRBV12-4 to TRBJ1-2; D unclear. The CDR3 has 13 residues. V gave up 5 bases and J gave up 5 bases, with 12 bases separating them.

This clonotype was seen just once. A single base separates this from a much larger clone, so it may be a read error. The genes are TRBV2 and TRBJ2-2; TRBD1 or TRBD2 may be the D gene (5 bases each). The V end was cut by 4 bases, the J end by 0 bases, with 6 bases between. This CDR3 spans 14 amino acids. CDR1 and CDR2 from the germline V gene are SNHLY and FYNNEI. The CDR3 here is CASSGGANTGELFF. The CDR3 DNA follows: TGTGCCAGCAGTGGAGGGGCGAACACCGGGGAGCTGTTTTTT.

A few counts support this clonotype. V and J are TRBV28 and TRBJ2-7, with D possibly matching TRBD1 (6 bases). Germline V gives CDR1 MDHEN, CDR2 SYDVKM. V shed 3 bases and J shed 6 bases, with 12 bases lying between them. This CDR3 spans 13 amino acids. The CDR3 region is CASSFDRLLEQYF. The CDR3 DNA reads as TGTGCCAGCAGTTTCGACAGGCTCCTCGAGCAGTACTTC.

The gene calls are TRBV11-2 and TRBJ2-7; maybe TRBD1 (6 bases). This CDR3 has 14 residues. Trimming shortened V by 3 bases and J by 2 bases, and 11 bases separated the two germline ends. CDR1 and CDR2 from the germline V gene are SGHAT and FQNNGV. In nucleotides, the CDR3 is TGTGCCAGCAGCTTTTGGACAGCTACCTACGAGCAGTACTTC. The encoded protein is CASSFWTATYEQYF. Filled out from reference TRBV11-2 and TRBJ2-7, the complete variable domain reads EAGVAQSPRYKIIEKRQSVAFWCNPISGHATLYWYQQILGQGPKLLIQFQNNGVVDDSQLPKDRFSAERLKGVDSTLKIQPAKLEDSAVYLCASSFWTATYEQYFGPGTRLTVT.

In this sample, this clonotype turned up once. V usage is TRBV10-3 and J usage is TRBJ1-1; D may be TRBD1 (6 bases). V lost 7 bases and J lost 4, with 22 bases in between. Germline CDR1 is ENHRY and CDR2 is SYGVKD. This CDR3 has 16 amino acids. CDR3 sequence (DNA): TGTGCCATCACCCGGTCGAGGGGGGGGTCGAGCACTGAAGCTTTCTTT. It codes for CAITRSRGGSSTEAFF.

A few counts support this clonotype. The J gene is TRBJ2-5, the V gene TRBV6-6, with D possibly TRBD1 on 6 matching bases. Matching the DNA end better, TRBJ2-7 makes the J call doubtful. The CDR3 is 14 residues long. Germline lookup yields CDR1 MNHNY and CDR2 SVGAGI (reference sequence). The CDR3 spells CASSEEQGIYEQYF. CDR3 coding DNA: TGTGCCAGCAGTGAAGAGCAGGGGATCTACGAGCAGTACTTC.

This sequence joins TRBV11-2 and TRBJ2-7, with 10 bases that match TRBD1. This CDR3 comprises 15 residues. V dropped 5 bases and J dropped 6; count of bases not matched to a gene: 10. Germline V gives CDR1 SGHAT, CDR2 FQNNGV. CDR3 sequence reads: CASSVSGTGVTEQYF. The CDR3 region has the DNA TGTGCCAGCAGCGTGTCTGGGACAGGGGTTACCGAGCAGTACTTC.

V usage is TRBV19 and J usage is TRBJ2-7, with D perhaps assigned TRBD1 or TRBD2 (5 bases each). The ends were cut back, 5 bases at V and 1 base at J, with 12 bases in the middle. Germline-derived CDR1 and CDR2 are LNHDA and SQIVND (reference sequence). There are 14 residues in the CDR3. CDR3 sequence reads: CASSPPGPSYEQYF. CDR3 coding DNA: TGTGCCAGTAGTCCTCCGGGACCGTCCTACGAGCAGTACTTC.

The chain joins TRBV24-1 to TRBJ1-2; tentative D call: TRBD1 (5 bases). From germline, CDR1 is KGHDR and CDR2 SFDVKD. The CDR3 is 14 amino acids. V lost 7 bases and J lost 3, with 14 bases in between. DNA for the CDR3: TGTGCCACCAGCGGGCGGGGCACCGACTATGGCTACACCTTC. This gives the protein CATSGRGTDYGYTF.

The chain has TRBV6-1 and TRBJ1-3; a weak D match, TRBD1 (5 bases). Germline V CDR1 and CDR2: MNHNS, SASEGT. V lost 6 bases and J 0 bases, leaving 18 bases between the germline ends. The CDR3 totals 17 residues. The CDR3: CASSPFGTVHSGNTIYF. In DNA, the CDR3 is TGTGCCAGCAGCCCATTTGGGACCGTGCACTCTGGAAACACCATATATTTT.

The V gene is TRBV7-9, the J gene TRBJ2-7, with D tentatively TRBD2 (6 bases). Trimming took off 5 bases at V and 6 bases at J, with 17 bases between the two ends. Germline values: CDR1 SEHNR, CDR2 FQNEAQ (reference sequence). This CDR3 spans 14 amino acids. The CDR3 sequence: CASSMDSGGLEQYF. The CDR3 nucleotides are TGTGCCAGCAGCATGGACTCCGGAGGGCTCGAGCAGTACTTC.

CDR3 in amino acids: CASSLSVSEQYF. The CDR3 DNA sequence: TGTGCCAGCAGTTTATCAGTAAGCGAGCAGTACTTC. This chain joins TRBV28 and TRBJ2-7; D is uncertain. Germline V lookup: CDR1 MDHEN, CDR2 SYDVKM. Deletions cut 1 base from V and 6 bases from J, with 7 bases between. This CDR3 is built from 12 residues.

The genes are TRBV19 and TRBJ2-6, with D unresolved. V was shortened by 4 bases and J by 0 bases, with 13 bases between the two germline ends. The CDR3 length is 17 residues. Germline V lookup: CDR1 LNHDA, CDR2 SQIVND (reference sequence). The CDR3 protein is CASSTLTARSGANVLTF. As DNA, the CDR3 is TGTGCCAGTAGTACCCTGACTGCCCGCTCTGGGGCCAACGTCCTGACTTTC. The whole variable domain, filled in from reference TRBV19 and TRBJ2-6, reads DGGITQSPKYLFRKEGQNVTLSCEQNLNHDAMYWYRQDPGQGLRLIYYSQIVNDFQKGDIAEGYSVSREKKESFPLTVTSAQKNPTAFYLCASSTLTARSGANVLTFGAGSRLTVL.

In this sample, this clonotype turned up a few times. V is TRBV7-2 and J is TRBJ2-7; TRBD2 matches 7 bases. The CDR3 is 14 amino acids. Trimming took 0 bases from V and 2 from J; bases not matched to a gene: 1. Per the germline V gene, CDR1 is SGHTA and CDR2 is FQGNSA. The CDR3 sequence: CASSLAGGTYEQYF. CDR3 DNA sequence: TGTGCCAGCAGCTTAGCGGGGGGGACCTACGAGCAGTACTTC.

The V gene is TRBV6-5, the J gene TRBJ2-1, with TRBD2 identical over 9 bases. V was pared by 5 bases and J by 6 bases, with 14 bases of the junction left unmatched. This CDR3 has 17 amino acids. The germline gives CDR1 MNHEY, CDR2 SVGAGI. The CDR3 region is CASSRRGGLGYRNEQFF. CDR3 DNA: TGTGCCAGCAGTCGGCGGGGGGGCTTGGGGTATCGCAATGAGCAGTTCTTC.

The V gene is TRBV9, the J gene TRBJ2-6; 7 bases align to TRBD1. Germline V gene data show CDR1 as SGDLS and CDR2 as YYNGEE. CDR3 length: 15 amino acids. V dropped 3 bases and J dropped 2; count of bases not matched to a gene: 2. The chain's CDR3 is CASSETGAGANVLTF. CDR3 nucleotide sequence: TGTGCCAGCAGCGAAACAGGGGCTGGGGCCAACGTCCTGACTTTC. Based on the CDR3 plus reference TRBV9 and TRBJ2-6, the full variable domain is DSGVTQTPKHLITATGQRVTLRCSPRSGDLSVYWYQQSLDQGLQFLIQYYNGEERAKGNILERFSAQQFPDLHSELNLSSLELGDSALYFCASSETGAGANVLTFGAGSRLTVL.

As regards this clonotype: The junction shows a germline mismatch at one end, possibly a read error. The rearrangement joins TRBV10-3 to TRBJ1-1; D gene uncertain. CDR1 is ENHRY and CDR2 is SYGVKD in the germline V gene. The length of the CDR3 is 15 residues. As DNA, the CDR3 is TGTGCCAGCAGTTCTCTAAGGCCTGGGGACACTGAAGCTTTCTTT. It yields the protein CASSSLRPGDTEAFF.

The J gene is TRBJ1-2, the V gene TRBV27; D gene uncertain. V dropped 3 bases and J dropped 2 bases, with 7 bases sitting between them. This CDR3 region has 13 residues. Germline V gene lookup returns CDR1 MNHEY and CDR2 SMNVEV (reference sequence). CDR3 sequence: CASSFKKNYGYTF. CDR3 sequence (DNA): TGTGCCAGCAGTTTTAAGAAAAACTATGGCTACACCTTC.

The rearrangement uses TRBV5-1 and TRBJ2-7; D gene ambiguous. The CDR3 spans 13 residues. V was clipped by 0 bases and J by 2 bases, with 6 bases between them. Germline CDR1 reads SGHRS; CDR2 reads YFSETQ. The CDR3 is CASSLARAYEQYF. The CDR3 coding sequence is TGCGCCAGCAGCTTGGCCAGAGCCTACGAGCAGTACTTC.

The V call is TRBV12-3 or TRBV12-4, the J call TRBJ2-2; D may be TRBD2 (6 bases). V was pared by 6 bases and J by 0 bases, with 17 bases between. CDR3 length: 17 amino acids. CDR3 loop: CASRPLAGFANTGELFF. As DNA, the CDR3 is TGTGCCAGCAGGCCCCTTGCGGGGTTCGCGAACACCGGGGAGCTGTTTTTT.

A remark on this clonotype: At one of its ends the junction is not consistent with the germline gene, which may arise from a read error. This chain connects TRBV2 to TRBJ1-1, with 8 nucleotides matching TRBD1. The length of the CDR3 is 13 residues. Germline assignment: CDR1 SNHLY and CDR2 FYNNEI. The CDR3 region is CATRTGPNTEAFF. CDR3 DNA: TGTGCCACCAGGACAGGGCCGAACACTGAGGCTTTCTTT.

The chain employs TRBV12-3 or TRBV12-4 and TRBJ1-2, with no clear D. V dropped 6 bases and J dropped 0 bases, with 8 bases sitting between them. This CDR3 comprises 13 residues. The CDR3 loop reads CASRPPTNYGYTF. The CDR3 bases are TGTGCCAGCAGGCCTCCAACTAACTATGGCTACACCTTC.